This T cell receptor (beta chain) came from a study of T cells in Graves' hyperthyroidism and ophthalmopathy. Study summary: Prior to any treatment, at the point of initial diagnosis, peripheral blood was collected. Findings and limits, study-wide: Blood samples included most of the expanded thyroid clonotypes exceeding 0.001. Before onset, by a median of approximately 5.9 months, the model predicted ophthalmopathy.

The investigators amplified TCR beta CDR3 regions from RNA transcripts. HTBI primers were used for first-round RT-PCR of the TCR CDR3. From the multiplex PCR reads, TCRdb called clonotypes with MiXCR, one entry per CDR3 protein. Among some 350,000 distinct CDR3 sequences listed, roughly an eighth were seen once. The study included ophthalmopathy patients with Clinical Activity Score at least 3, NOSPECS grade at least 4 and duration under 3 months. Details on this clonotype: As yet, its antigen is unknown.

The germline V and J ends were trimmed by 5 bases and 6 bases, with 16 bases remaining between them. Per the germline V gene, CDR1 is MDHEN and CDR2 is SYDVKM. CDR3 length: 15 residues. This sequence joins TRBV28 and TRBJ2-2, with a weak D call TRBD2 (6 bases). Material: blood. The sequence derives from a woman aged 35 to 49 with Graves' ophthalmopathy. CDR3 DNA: TGTGCCAGCAGTCGTACGTTAGGAGGGTCCGGGGAGCTGTTTTTT. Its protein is CASSRTLGGSGELFF.